A selection of T cell receptor beta chains follows, all from one sample in a study of control samples from healthy donors and cancer patients. Profiled with immunoSEQ multiplex PCR; TCRdb holds only in-frame clones, not every one. The table has about 94,000 clones, approximately 90% seen once. The sequencing sample was made of blood. The source is a woman aged 18-29 years in good health. CDR3s include the opening cysteine and the closing phenylalanine or tryptophan. A D gene is named only where the DNA matches it firmly. Clone size, where shown, is once, few, many, or a class for clones that have expanded.

clone_size: .; j_call: TRBJ1-2; v_call: TRBV19; d_call: .; cdr3_length: 18; cdr3_nt: TGTGCCAGTAGTATCGGCGGGGGGCTTGACGCTGGGTTGGATGGCTACACCTTC; cdr3_aa: CASSIGGGLDAGLDGYTF
clone_size: .; j_call: TRBJ2-1; v_call: TRBV27; d_call: .; cdr3_length: 15; cdr3_nt: TGTGCCAGCAGTCTTGGACGTAGCTCCTACAATGAGCAGTTCTTC; cdr3_aa: CASSLGRSSYNEQFF
clone_size: .; j_call: TRBJ1-2; v_call: TRBV3-1/TRBV3-2; d_call: .; cdr3_length: 18; cdr3_nt: TGTGCCAGCAGCCAAGATAACCCCCCGGCCCCCCCGCTCTATGGCTACACCTTC; cdr3_aa: CASSQDNPPAPPLYGYTF
clone_size: .; j_call: TRBJ1-2; v_call: TRBV4-2; d_call: TRBD1; cdr3_length: 14; cdr3_nt: TGTGCCAGCAGCCAAGAATGGGACAGGGATGGCTACACCTTC; cdr3_aa: CASSQEWDRDGYTF
clone_size: .; j_call: TRBJ1-2; v_call: TRBV5-1; d_call: .; cdr3_length: 16; cdr3_nt: TGCGCCAGCACCCCGGGCTTCCTGTTGAATAACTATGGCTACACCTTC; cdr3_aa: CASTPGFLLNNYGYTF
clone_size: .; j_call: TRBJ2-1; v_call: TRBV11-2; d_call: TRBD2; cdr3_length: 14; cdr3_nt: TGTGCCAGCAGCAAGCGGGGTCCTTACAATGAGCAGTTCTTC; cdr3_aa: CASSKRGPYNEQFF
clone_size: .; j_call: TRBJ2-7; v_call: TRBV6-5; d_call: .; cdr3_length: 14; cdr3_nt: TGTGCCAGCAGTTTAAGGGAAGGAGGCTACGAGCAGTACTTC; cdr3_aa: CASSLREGGYEQYF
clone_size: .; j_call: TRBJ2-7; v_call: TRBV7-8; d_call: TRBD2; cdr3_length: 14; cdr3_nt: TGTGCCAGCAGCTTTATGGGACTAGTCTACGAGCAGTACTTC; cdr3_aa: CASSFMGLVYEQYF
clone_size: .; j_call: TRBJ1-4; v_call: TRBV12-3/TRBV12-4; d_call: .; cdr3_length: 13; cdr3_nt: TGTGCCAGCACAAGACAGGTGAATGAAAAACTGTTTTTT; cdr3_aa: CASTRQVNEKLFF
clone_size: .; j_call: TRBJ1-2; v_call: TRBV6-5; d_call: .; cdr3_length: 13; cdr3_nt: TGTGCCAGCAGTTTTCAGGCACACTATGGCTACACCTTC; cdr3_aa: CASSFQAHYGYTF
clone_size: few; j_call: TRBJ2-1; v_call: TRBV7-9; d_call: .; cdr3_length: 14; cdr3_nt: TGTGCCAGCAGGAGGGCGGGGGCCAACAATGAGCAGTTCTTC; cdr3_aa: CASRRAGANNEQFF
clone_size: .; j_call: TRBJ2-3; v_call: TRBV5-8; d_call: .; cdr3_length: 14; cdr3_nt: TGTGCCAGCAGCAGCAGGGGGGGCGCAGATACGCAGTATTTT; cdr3_aa: CASSSRGGADTQYF
clone_size: .; j_call: TRBJ1-1; v_call: TRBV4-2; d_call: .; cdr3_length: 16; cdr3_nt: TGTGCCAGCAGCCAAGAAACGGGGGCAATGAACACTGAAGCTTTCTTT; cdr3_aa: CASSQETGAMNTEAFF
clone_size: few; j_call: TRBJ2-7; v_call: TRBV7-3; d_call: .; cdr3_length: 14; cdr3_nt: TGTGCCAGCAGCTTAACCCAACCTCCCTACGAGCAGTACTTC; cdr3_aa: CASSLTQPPYEQYF
clone_size: .; j_call: TRBJ1-1; v_call: TRBV28; d_call: .; cdr3_length: 14; cdr3_nt: TGTGCCAGCAGTTTCATTAGGGGCAACACTGAAGCTTTCTTT; cdr3_aa: CASSFIRGNTEAFF
clone_size: .; j_call: TRBJ1-1; v_call: TRBV27; d_call: .; cdr3_length: 14; cdr3_nt: TGTGCGGAAAACGTAGGGGACGGGAACACTGAAGCTTTCTTT; cdr3_aa: CAENVGDGNTEAFF
clone_size: .; j_call: TRBJ1-3; v_call: TRBV18; d_call: .; cdr3_length: 14; cdr3_nt: TGTGCCAGCTCACCAGGGGGAGCGGGAAACACCATATATTTT; cdr3_aa: CASSPGGAGNTIYF
clone_size: .; j_call: TRBJ2-7; v_call: TRBV29-1; d_call: .; cdr3_length: 12; cdr3_nt: TGCAGCGTTGATCGACCCCCCGGTCTACGCTACTTC; cdr3_aa: CSVDRPPGLRYF
clone_size: .; j_call: TRBJ2-1; v_call: TRBV19; d_call: .; cdr3_length: 16; cdr3_nt: TGTGCCAGTCCCCCTTATGGTCAGAGCTCCTACAATGAGCAGTTCTTC; cdr3_aa: CASPPYGQSSYNEQFF
clone_size: .; j_call: TRBJ2-7; v_call: TRBV18; d_call: TRBD2; cdr3_length: 15; cdr3_nt: TGTGCCAGCTCACCTTCAGCGGGGTCTAACTACGAGCAGTACTTC; cdr3_aa: CASSPSAGSNYEQYF
clone_size: .; j_call: TRBJ1-5; v_call: TRBV28; d_call: .; cdr3_length: 11; cdr3_nt: TGTGCCAGCAGCTACGGGATCGCCCAGCATTTT; cdr3_aa: CASSYGIAQHF
clone_size: .; j_call: TRBJ1-2; v_call: TRBV27; d_call: TRBD1; cdr3_length: 14; cdr3_nt: TGTGCCAGCAGTTATCAGGGGGCAGGCTATGGCTACACCTTC; cdr3_aa: CASSYQGAGYGYTF
clone_size: .; j_call: TRBJ2-3; v_call: TRBV3-1/TRBV3-2; d_call: .; cdr3_length: 14; cdr3_nt: TGTGCCAGCAGCCAAGGGACGATTAAGGGTACGCAGTATTTT; cdr3_aa: CASSQGTIKGTQYF
clone_size: .; j_call: TRBJ2-7; v_call: TRBV2; d_call: TRBD1; cdr3_length: 13; cdr3_nt: TGTGCCAGCAGTCGACAGGGCTCCTACGAGCAGTACTTC; cdr3_aa: CASSRQGSYEQYF
clone_size: once; j_call: TRBJ1-1; v_call: TRBV3-1/TRBV3-2; d_call: .; cdr3_length: 15; cdr3_nt: TGTGCCAGCAGCCAAGATGGTCCCTTCAGTGGTGAAGCTTTCTTT; cdr3_aa: CASSQDGPFSGEAFF
clone_size: .; j_call: TRBJ1-1; v_call: TRBV12-3/TRBV12-4; d_call: .; cdr3_length: 11; cdr3_nt: TGTGCCAGCATTATGAACACTGAAGCTTTCTTT; cdr3_aa: CASIMNTEAFF
clone_size: .; j_call: TRBJ1-4; v_call: TRBV28; d_call: .; cdr3_length: 12; cdr3_nt: TGTGCCAGCAGTTTAGGGTATGAAAAACTGTTTTTT; cdr3_aa: CASSLGYEKLFF
clone_size: .; j_call: TRBJ2-1; v_call: TRBV5-1; d_call: TRBD2; cdr3_length: 14; cdr3_nt: TGCGCCAGCAGCTCCTCTAGCGGGGCAACGGAGCGGTTCTTC; cdr3_aa: CASSSSSGATERFF
clone_size: few; j_call: TRBJ1-1; v_call: TRBV11-2; d_call: .; cdr3_length: 12; cdr3_nt: TGTGCCAGCAGCTCGCCATTCGGTGAAGCTTTCTTT; cdr3_aa: CASSSPFGEAFF
clone_size: .; j_call: TRBJ1-1; v_call: TRBV19; d_call: TRBD1; cdr3_length: 13; cdr3_nt: TGTGCCAGCACCGACAGGGTCGGGACTGAAGCTTTCTTT; cdr3_aa: CASTDRVGTEAFF
clone_size: .; j_call: TRBJ1-1; v_call: TRBV5-6; d_call: .; cdr3_length: 13; cdr3_nt: TGTGCCAGCAGCTTTACCGCTTGGGGGGAAGCTTTCTTT; cdr3_aa: CASSFTAWGEAFF
clone_size: .; j_call: TRBJ2-3; v_call: TRBV4-1; d_call: .; cdr3_length: 15; cdr3_nt: TGCGCCAGCAGCCAAGATAGGGACAGCACAGATACGCAGTATTTT; cdr3_aa: CASSQDRDSTDTQYF